A single sample is the source of the 30 T cell receptor beta chains below, sequenced in a study of CD4 T cells in relation to SARS-CoV-2 and coronaviruses. Profiled with immunoSEQ multiplex PCR; TCRdb holds only in-frame clones, not every one. The sample comprises some 21,000 clones, more than 70% of which are singletons, and more than 9% rests with the top ten. The antigens these receptors bind are not known. Before the COVID-19 pandemic, during about 2010-2018, CD4+ T cells were taken from unexposed donors. Isolation of CD4+ T cells took place after roughly nine days in culture. Sequencing used CD4+ T cells from PBMCs, cultured in vitro. Receptors originate from a human donor in good health.

The rearrangement links TRBV30 to TRBJ2-3, with 8 positions matching TRBD2. The CDR3 is 18 amino acids. The trim removed 0 bases at V and 3 bases at J, leaving 14 bases unmatched. In germline, CDR1 is GTSNPN, CDR2 SVGIG (reference sequence). CDR3 region: CAWSVPGGALRRTDTQYF. CDR3 in DNA: TGTGCCTGGAGTGTCCCCGGGGGGGCCCTTCGCCGGACAGATACGCAGTATTTT.

J is TRBJ2-2 and V is TRBV11-2; TRBD2 is a possible D gene (6 bases). The CDR3 loop spans 16 amino acids. Germline lookup yields CDR1 SGHAT and CDR2 FQNNGV. V was clipped by 4 bases and J by 5 bases, with 17 bases between them. As DNA, the CDR3 is TGTGCCAGCAGCTGGGCGGGGCAGGGAAGTACCGGGGAGCTGTTTTTT. This gives the protein CASSWAGQGSTGELFF.

The genes are TRBV7-9 and TRBJ2-1; TRBD2 matches at 12 bases. Germline V gene lookup returns CDR1 SEHNR and CDR2 FQNEAQ (reference sequence). The CDR3 spans 15 residues. V lost 5 bases, J lost 4 bases, and 3 bases stayed unmatched. The chain's CDR3 is CASSRGTSGYNEQFF. The CDR3 nucleotides read TGTGCCAGCAGCCGCGGGACTAGCGGGTACAATGAGCAGTTCTTC.

The V and J genes are TRBV27 and TRBJ1-2; D is perhaps TRBD1 (5 bases). Germline V gene data show CDR1 as MNHEY and CDR2 as SMNVEV (reference sequence). The CDR3 runs to 16 residues. Trimming cost V 2 bases and J 8 bases, with 21 bases left between them. As DNA, the CDR3 is TGTGCCAGCAGTTTAGGGGGGAGAGGGGCCTATTTCGGCTACACCTTC. Translation gives CASSLGGRGAYFGYTF.

The rearrangement links TRBV11-2 to TRBJ2-1, with 7 bases that match TRBD1. Trimming cost V 2 bases and J 5 bases; bases outside gene matches: 9. This CDR3 spans 16 amino acids. Looked up from germline, CDR1 is SGHAT and CDR2 is FQNNGV. In DNA, the CDR3 is TGTGCCAGCAGCTTACCGACAGGGTCGACAGACAATGAGCAGTTCTTC. This codes for CASSLPTGSTDNEQFF.

The DNA of the CDR3 is TGTGCCACCAGTGATGGAGCGGAGTCTAGCACAGATACGCAGTATTTT. Encoded protein: CATSDGAESSTDTQYF. This rearrangement joins TRBV24-1 to TRBJ2-3, with a tentative D call TRBD2 (5 bases). V was cut by 3 bases and J by 0 bases, with 12 bases left in between. Germline V lookup: CDR1 KGHDR, CDR2 SFDVKD. CDR3 length equals 16 residues.

Here the CDR3 reads CASSAGLAGGNEQFF. As DNA, the CDR3 is TGTGCCAGCAGCGCAGGACTAGCGGGAGGGAATGAGCAGTTCTTC. This chain links TRBV2 with TRBJ2-1; TRBD2 matches 15 bases. This CDR3 has 15 amino acids. Looked up from germline, CDR1 is SNHLY and CDR2 is FYNNEI. V lost 6 bases and J lost 7; bases outside the gene matches: 4. Drawing the rest from reference TRBV2 and TRBJ2-1, the complete variable domain is EPEVTQTPSHQVTQMGQEVILRCVPISNHLYFYWYRQILGQKVEFLVSFYNNEISEKSEIFDDQFSVERPDGSNFTLKIRSTKLEDSAMYFCASSAGLAGGNEQFFGPGTRLTVL.

This clone occurred once. V usage is TRBV29-1 and J usage is TRBJ1-5; D is perhaps TRBD1 (5 bases). The CDR3 runs to 14 residues. The germline V gene has CDR1 SQVTM and CDR2 ANQGSEA. Trimming stripped 4 bases from V and 0 bases from J, with 10 bases between. CDR3 amino acids: CSVATDYSNQPQHF. DNA of the CDR3: TGCAGCGTTGCGACAGATTATAGCAATCAGCCCCAGCATTTT.

This CDR3 is CAWSANRGQGGYTF. As DNA, the CDR3 is TGTGCCTGGAGTGCTAACAGGGGGCAGGGTGGCTACACCTTC. The gene calls are TRBV30 and TRBJ1-2, with TRBD1 identical over 9 bases. V lost 1 base, J lost 7 bases, and 7 bases stayed unmatched. CDR3 length: 14 residues. Germline-derived CDR1 and CDR2 are GTSNPN and SVGIG (reference sequence).

The chain is built from TRBV7-3 and TRBJ2-6; possibly TRBD1 for D (6 bases). This CDR3 region has 16 residues. Trimming shortened V by 5 bases and J by 0 bases, and 11 bases separated the two germline ends. Germline-derived CDR1 and CDR2 are SGHTA and FQGTGA. This CDR3 reads CASSQGQPSGANVLTF. CDR3 DNA: TGTGCCAGCAGCCAAGGACAGCCCTCTGGGGCCAACGTCCTGACTTTC.

This sequence joins TRBV10-2 and TRBJ1-2; TRBD1 matches 7 bases. There are 13 residues in the CDR3. The J segment lost 8 bases and the V segment lost 7 bases, leaving 10 bases of the junction unmatched. CDR1 and CDR2 from the germline V gene are WSHSY and SAAADI. DNA of the CDR3: TGCGCCAGCAATGCGAGAGGGGGCAGCGGCTACACCTTC. Translation: CASNARGGSGYTF.

This clone is judged large. The sample carries other DNA sequences with the same CDR3. V gene TRBV3-1 (or the pseudogene TRBV3-2) combines with J gene TRBJ2-1; tentatively, D is TRBD2 (5 bases). The V gene lost 6 bases and the J gene lost 0 bases, with 6 bases spanning the gap. This CDR3 comprises 13 residues. The V gene's germline CDR1 is LGHDT and CDR2 YNNKEL (reference sequence). The CDR3 nucleotides are TGTGCCAGCAGAGGACTCTCCTACAATGAGCAGTTCTTC. Amino acid sequence: CASRGLSYNEQFF.

As DNA, the CDR3 is TGTGCCAGCAGCCCACAGAACAATGAGCAGTTCTTC. Its protein is CASSPQNNEQFF. The chain joins TRBV7-3 to TRBJ2-1, with unresolved D. V dropped 5 bases and J dropped 5 bases, with 7 bases sitting between them. Germline-derived CDR1 and CDR2 are SGHTA and FQGTGA. The CDR3 spans 12 residues.

The V and J genes are TRBV5-6 and TRBJ2-7; D remains ambiguous. The germline CDR1 and CDR2 sequences are SGHDT and YYEEEE. V was pared by 5 bases and J by 2 bases, with 14 bases between. The CDR3 is made up of 14 amino acids. The CDR3 nucleotides are TGTGCCAGCAGTCAATGGGCCATAACCTACGAGCAGTACTTC. Its protein is CASSQWAITYEQYF.

This rearrangement joins TRBV10-1 to TRBJ2-7, with 13 bases fitting TRBD2. Germline V gene data show CDR1 as WNHNN and CDR2 as SYGVQD (reference sequence). The CDR3 consists of 18 residues. Unmatched junction bases numbered 11, after V lost 3 bases and J lost 3 bases. CDR3 nucleotides: TGCGCCAGCAGTGATAAGAGGGGGACTAGCGGGACCCACTACGAGCAGTACTTC. Its translation: CASSDKRGTSGTHYEQYF.

V gene TRBV19 combines with J gene TRBJ2-6, with D uncertain. V lost 8 bases to trimming and J lost 4 bases, with 12 bases between them. The V gene's germline CDR1 is LNHDA and CDR2 SQIVND (reference sequence). The CDR3 extends over 14 amino acids. CDR3: CASCVGPGANVLTF. Here the CDR3 DNA reads TGTGCCAGTTGCGTCGGCCCCGGGGCCAACGTCCTGACTTTC. The full variable domain, rest sourced from reference TRBV19 and TRBJ2-6, is DGGITQSPKYLFRKEGQNVTLSCEQNLNHDAMYWYRQDPGQGLRLIYYSQIVNDFQKGDIAEGYSVSREKKESFPLTVTSAQKNPTAFYLCASCVGPGANVLTFGAGSRLTVL.

The V gene is TRBV5-4, the J gene TRBJ2-5; D gene unclear. The CDR3 is 12 amino acids. Trimming stripped 4 bases from V and 5 bases from J, with 9 bases between. CDR1 SGHNT and CDR2 YYREEE come from the germline V gene (reference sequence). The CDR3 DNA reads TGTGCCAGCAGCCAGGACGCTGAGACCCAGTACTTC. Protein product: CASSQDAETQYF.

The chain is built from TRBV3-1 (or the pseudogene TRBV3-2) and TRBJ2-7, with 10 bases matching TRBD2. The V and J ends lost 1 base and 11 bases, in that order; junction bases with no gene match: 8. Germline V gives CDR1 LGHDT, CDR2 YNNKEL (reference sequence). The CDR3 extends over 14 amino acids. CDR3 nucleotides: TGTGCCAGCAGCCAAGCCGATAGCGGGAGGCCCAAGTACTTC. This sequence encodes CASSQADSGRPKYF.

V usage is TRBV5-4 and J usage is TRBJ1-4; 8 nucleotides line up with TRBD1. This CDR3 region has 14 residues. Trimming took 4 bases from V and 8 from J; bases not matched to a gene: 7. Germline V gene sequence: CDR1 SGHNT, CDR2 YYREEE (reference sequence). The DNA of the CDR3 is TGTGCCAGCAGCGGGCCGGACAGGGACGAAAAACTGTTTTTT. Translated: CASSGPDRDEKLFF.

This clone has a handful of counts. J is TRBJ1-3 and V is TRBV4-1; TRBD1 might be the D (6 bases). The CDR3 consists of 15 residues. Germline lookup yields CDR1 MGHRA and CDR2 YSYEKL. The V and J ends lost 8 bases and 1 base respectively, with 15 bases between them. CDR3 in amino acids: CASGPGGTSGNTIYF. CDR3 DNA: TGCGCCAGCGGGCCGGGGGGCACGTCTGGAAACACCATATATTTT.

V usage is TRBV30 and J usage is TRBJ2-3; no clear D gene. Germline values: CDR1 GTSNPN, CDR2 SVGIG (reference sequence). Trimming cost V 0 bases and J 4 bases, with 17 bases left between them. The CDR3 totals 16 residues. CDR3 bases: TGTGCCTGGAGTGTAAGGGCTACCATTGCCGCAGATACGCAGTATTTT. Residues: CAWSVRATIAADTQYF.

This chain uses TRBV24-1 with TRBJ2-3, with 15 bases that match TRBD2. Germline V lookup: CDR1 KGHDR, CDR2 SFDVKD. Trimming cost V 3 bases and J 2 bases; bases outside gene matches: 8. CDR3 length equals 19 residues. CDR3 DNA sequence: TGTGCCACCAGTGATACCGGACTAGCGGGAGGGCCTGTCACAGATACGCAGTATTTT. This encodes CATSDTGLAGGPVTDTQYF.

This chain uses TRBV5-6 with TRBJ1-2, with D possibly matching TRBD1 (6 bases). The CDR3 contains 17 residues. Trimming left V 3 bases short and J 6 bases short, with 24 bases between. The V gene's germline CDR1 is SGHDT and CDR2 YYEEEE. In nucleotides, the CDR3 is TGTGCCAGCAGCTCGGGGGGGACATCCTACGTTGGTCATGGCTACACCTTC. Residues: CASSSGGTSYVGHGYTF. The variable domain in full, with the rest retrieved from reference TRBV5-6 and TRBJ1-2, is DAGVTQSPTHLIKTRGQQVTLRCSPKSGHDTVSWYQQALGQGPQFIFQYYEEEERQRGNFPDRFSGHQFPNYSSELNVNALLLGDSALYLCASSSGGTSYVGHGYTFGSGTRLTVV.

This chain joins TRBV5-6 and TRBJ1-4; D is unclear. CDR1 and CDR2 from the germline V gene are SGHDT and YYEEEE. The V end was cut by 0 bases, the J end by 11 bases, with 14 bases between. The CDR3 sequence is 14 residues long. CDR3 residues: CASSLGRTRRKLFF. CDR3 coding DNA: TGTGCCAGCAGCTTGGGACGGACGCGACGGAAACTGTTTTTT.

V usage is TRBV28 and J usage is TRBJ1-6; no reliable D call. From germline, CDR1 is MDHEN and CDR2 SYDVKM. The CDR3 is 15 amino acids. V was trimmed by 6 bases and J by 8 bases, leaving 17 bases between them. CDR3 loop: CASSARTVTYSPLHF. In DNA, the CDR3 is TGTGCCAGCAGCGCCCGGACGGTAACTTATTCACCCCTCCACTTT.

The chain links TRBV12-3 or TRBV12-4 to TRBJ1-5; TRBD1 is a possible D gene (5 bases). The CDR3 totals 13 residues. Trimming took 9 bases from V and 4 from J, leaving 13 bases between them. Here the CDR3 reads CASGPRGNQPQHF. The CDR3 region has the DNA TGTGCCAGTGGCCCTCGGGGGAATCAGCCCCAGCATTTT.

V usage is TRBV7-3 and J usage is TRBJ1-1; D call uncertain. Trimming cost V 0 bases and J 1 base, with 3 bases left between them. In germline, CDR1 is SGHTA, CDR2 FQGTGA. The CDR3 spans 13 residues. The CDR3 region is CASSLTPNTEAFF. The CDR3 bases are TGTGCCAGCAGCTTAACACCGAACACTGAAGCTTTCTTT.

In its sample, this clone was seen once. The rearrangement joins TRBV6-5 to TRBJ2-5; TRBD1 agrees at 7 bases. Germline CDR1 is MNHEY and CDR2 is SVGAGI. V dropped 6 bases and J dropped 4; count of bases not matched to a gene: 11. The CDR3 runs to 15 residues. The CDR3 nucleotides read TGTGCCAGCAGCGCGACAGGGTTGAATGGAGAGACCCAGTACTTC. Encoded protein: CASSATGLNGETQYF.

A word on this clone: Other DNA sequences in the sample encode the same CDR3. The rearrangement links TRBV2 to TRBJ2-7; 12 bases match TRBD2. The junction had 6 bases not matched to a gene; V was cut back by 2 bases and J by 7 bases. Germline V gene data show CDR1 as SNHLY and CDR2 as FYNNEI. This CDR3 is 15 amino acids long. CDR3 in DNA: TGTGCCAGCAGTGAACTAGCGGGAGGGCCAGGGGAGCAGTACTTC. It codes for CASSELAGGPGEQYF.

The rearrangement joins TRBV9 to TRBJ2-3; TRBD2 agrees at 8 bases. Germline assignment: CDR1 SGDLS and CDR2 YYNGEE. The CDR3 runs 16 residues. V shed 0 bases and J 3 bases; nucleotides not matched to a gene: 6. The CDR3 DNA reads TGTGCCAGCAGCGTAGCGGGAGGGTCAAATACAGATACGCAGTATTTT. Translation gives CASSVAGGSNTDTQYF.